This T cell receptor (beta chain) is from a study of cytomegalovirus exposure and HLA in healthy donors. Whole-study context: A preliminary data release comprised around 90 million unique TCRs obtained from HLA-typed donors. The study's findings and limits: Some TCR beta chains (roughly 150 of them) were listed as cytomegalovirus-associated. TCR beta sequences reportedly predicted most subjects' HLA-A and HLA-B alleles accurately. Trimming of TCR beta V- and J-genes showed a link, identified in a later analysis, to a missense DCLRE1C variant.

A multiplex PCR was run with 60 Vbeta primers and 13 Jbeta primers. This table comes from immunoSEQ multiplex PCR, and its TCRdb copy is limited to in-frame clones, with some not included. This table holds 200,000 or so clones. As to this clone: The antigen is not known.

Input material: PBMCs. The sequence was collected from a boy younger than 18 in good health and CMV-seronegative.

The CDR3 nucleotides are TGTGCCAGCAGCTTATGGGGGGGCGACACCGGGGAGCTGTTTTTT. Its translation is CASSLWGGDTGELFF. This chain connects TRBV11-3 to TRBJ2-2, with a tentative D call TRBD2 (7 bases). CDR1 and CDR2 (germline): SGHNT, YENEEA. Trimming took off 2 bases at V and 3 bases at J, with 10 bases between the two ends. This CDR3 spans 15 amino acids.